These 14 T cell receptor beta chains originate from one sample sequenced in a study of CD8 T cells in Susac syndrome. The RNA input was about 0.45 to 1 ug, and it was reverse transcribed with random hexamers. Each CDR3 protein gets one entry after TCRdb re-called the immunoSEQ multiplex PCR reads with MiXCR. The sample has 350,000 to 550,000 distinct CDR3 sequences; around 85% are singletons. The sequencing input was CD8+ T cells from PBMCs. The origin of the receptors is a human donor with multiple sclerosis.

The rearrangement links TRBV5-4 to TRBJ1-2; possibly TRBD1 for D (6 bases). The CDR3 loop spans 14 amino acids. Between the trimmed V and J ends, which lost 0 bases and 1 base, there was a span of 7 bases. The germline V gene has CDR1 SGHNT and CDR2 YYREEE (reference sequence). The CDR3, as DNA: TGTGCCAGCAGCTTGGAACAGGGTAACTATGGCTACACCTTC. Translated, it gives CASSLEQGNYGYTF.

This clonotype has only one observation. The chain combines TRBV7-2 with TRBJ1-2; maybe TRBD1 (5 bases). Germline loops: CDR1 SGHTA, CDR2 FQGNSA. The V end lost 4 bases, the J end lost 4 bases, and 19 bases lay between the germline ends. The CDR3 is 16 amino acids. The CDR3 loop reads CASSSLLGAGPYGYTF. CDR3 DNA: TGTGCCAGCAGCTCCCTGCTTGGGGCAGGGCCCTATGGCTACACCTTC.

This chain joins TRBV20-1 and TRBJ2-5; D remains unclear. The CDR3 covers 10 residues. CDR1 is DFQATT, CDR2 SNEGSKA, per germline (reference sequence). The V end lost 1 base, the J end lost 5 bases, and 2 bases lay between the germline ends. The CDR3 protein is CSARGETQYF. The DNA of the CDR3 is TGCAGTGCTAGAGGGGAGACCCAGTACTTC.

A remark on this clonotype: One junction end does not reproduce the germline sequence, and a read error may be involved. The chain joins TRBV6-5 to TRBJ1-1; D gene uncertain. From germline, CDR1 is MNHEY and CDR2 SVGAGI. The CDR3 has 16 amino acids. The CDR3 loop reads CASSDSGSFLNTEAFF. DNA of the CDR3: TGTGCCAGCAGTGACTCCGGGAGTTTCCTGAACACTGAAGCTTTCTTT.

This clonotype occurred once. V usage is TRBV14 and J usage is TRBJ2-2; D is ambiguous. The CDR3 is made up of 16 amino acids. With 1 base removed from V and 1 base from J, the gap between germline ends came to 10 bases. Germline lookup yields CDR1 SGHDN and CDR2 FVKESK. The CDR3: CASSQVDHLNTGELFF. The CDR3 DNA sequence: TGTGCCAGCAGCCAAGTCGACCACCTGAACACCGGGGAGCTGTTTTTT.

This clonotype has only a few counts. The genes are TRBV6-2 or TRBV6-3 and TRBJ2-4; D gene uncertain. Germline V gene sequence: CDR1 MNHEY, CDR2 SVGEGT. The CDR3 is made up of 15 amino acids. Trimming took off 0 bases at V and 0 bases at J, with 6 bases between the two ends. CDR3 DNA: TGTGCCAGCAGTTACTCGTGGGAAGCCAAAAACATTCAGTACTTC. This sequence encodes CASSYSWEAKNIQYF.

This chain uses TRBV12-3 or TRBV12-4 with TRBJ2-2; unclear D gene. V was clipped by 2 bases and J by 3 bases, with 10 bases between them. This CDR3 is 15 amino acids long. The CDR3 nucleotides read TGTGCCAGCAGTTTAAGAGGACCCTACACCGGGGAGCTGTTTTTT. It yields the protein CASSLRGPYTGELFF.

This clonotype was found once. V is TRBV27 and J is TRBJ2-5; perhaps D is TRBD1 or TRBD2 (5 bases each). Germline assignment: CDR1 MNHEY and CDR2 SMNVEV (reference sequence). V dropped 5 bases and J dropped 2 bases, with 12 bases sitting between them. CDR3 length: 14 amino acids. CDR3 nucleotide sequence: TGTGCCAGCAGTCGCTCCGGGGCTCAAGAGACCCAGTACTTC. Residues: CASSRSGAQETQYF.

CDR3 sequence (DNA): TGTGCCAGCACCCAGGACAGAGACAATGAGCAGTTCTTC. Its translation: CASTQDRDNEQFF. The gene calls are TRBV12-3 or TRBV12-4 and TRBJ2-1; possibly TRBD1 for D (6 bases). V was shortened by 7 bases and J by 5 bases, with 12 bases between the two germline ends. This CDR3 comprises 13 residues.

This chain joins TRBV5-4 and TRBJ2-7; 10 nucleotides line up with TRBD1. CDR1 SGHNT and CDR2 YYREEE come from the germline V gene (reference sequence). Trimming cost V 5 bases and J 3 bases; bases outside gene matches: 8. The CDR3 loop spans 15 amino acids. The CDR3 loop is CASSLTGGAHYEQYF. The CDR3 coding sequence is TGTGCCAGCAGTTTGACAGGGGGCGCACACTACGAGCAGTACTTC.

The chain combines TRBV20-1 with TRBJ1-5; no clear D gene. Germline values: CDR1 DFQATT, CDR2 SNEGSKA (reference sequence). V lost 0 bases, J lost 3 bases, and 12 bases lay in between. The CDR3 is 15 amino acids. For the CDR3, the DNA is TGCAGTGCTAGAGAGAGCGGGTCTGTCAATCAGCCCCAGCATTTT. It specifies CSARESGSVNQPQHF.

V usage is TRBV15 and J usage is TRBJ2-1; TRBD2 matches at 11 bases. Germline CDR1 is LNHNV and CDR2 is YYDKDF (reference sequence). The trim removed 7 bases at V and 7 bases at J, leaving 12 bases unmatched. This CDR3 is 16 amino acids long. CDR3 bases: TGTGCCACCATGGGGGGACTAGCGGCATTGAGGAATGAGCAGTTCTTC. It specifies CATMGGLAALRNEQFF. The entire variable domain, with the rest obtained from reference TRBV15 and TRBJ2-1, is as follows: DAMVIQNPRYQVTQFGKPVTLSCSQTLNHNVMYWYQQKSSQAPKLLFHYYDKDFNNEADTPDNFQSRRPNTSFCFLDIRSPGLGDTAMYLCATMGGLAALRNEQFFGPGTRLTVL.

The chain couples TRBV27 to TRBJ2-1; 10 bases fit TRBD2. The V and J ends lost 2 bases and 4 bases, in that order; junction bases with no gene match: 5. CDR1 and CDR2 (germline): MNHEY, SMNVEV (reference sequence). The CDR3 totals 16 residues. CDR3 region: CASSLTSGTLYNEQFF. The CDR3 region has the DNA TGTGCCAGCAGTTTAACTAGCGGGACTTTGTACAATGAGCAGTTCTTC.

V and J are TRBV4-1 and TRBJ2-4, with 8 nucleotides matching TRBD1. Germline values: CDR1 MGHRA, CDR2 YSYEKL. V lost 0 bases, J lost 6 bases, and 7 bases stayed unmatched. The CDR3 covers 16 residues. The CDR3 bases are TGCGCCAGCAGCCAAGATCACAGGGGGTATGGAAACATTCAGTACTTC. Its protein is CASSQDHRGYGNIQYF.